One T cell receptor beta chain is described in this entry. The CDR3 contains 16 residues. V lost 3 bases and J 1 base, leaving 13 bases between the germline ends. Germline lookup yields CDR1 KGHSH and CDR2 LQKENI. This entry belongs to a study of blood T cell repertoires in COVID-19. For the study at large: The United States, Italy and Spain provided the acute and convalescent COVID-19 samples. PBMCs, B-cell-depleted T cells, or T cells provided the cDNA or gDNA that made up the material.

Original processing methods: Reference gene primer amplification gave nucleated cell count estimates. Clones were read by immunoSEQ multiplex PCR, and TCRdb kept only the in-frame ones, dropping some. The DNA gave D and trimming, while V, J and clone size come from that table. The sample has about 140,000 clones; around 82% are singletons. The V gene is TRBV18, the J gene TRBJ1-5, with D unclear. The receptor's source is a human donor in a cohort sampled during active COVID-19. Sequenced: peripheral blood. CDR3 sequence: CASSPNPGLSNQPQHF. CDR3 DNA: TGTGCCAGCTCACCCAACCCTGGACTGAGCAATCAGCCCCAGCATTTT. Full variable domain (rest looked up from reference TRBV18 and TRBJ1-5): NAGVMQNPRHLVRRRGQEARLRCSPMKGHSHVYWYRQLPEEGLKFMVYLQKENIIDESGMPKERFSAEFPKEGPSILRIQQVVRGDSAAYFCASSPNPGLSNQPQHFGDGTRLSIL.